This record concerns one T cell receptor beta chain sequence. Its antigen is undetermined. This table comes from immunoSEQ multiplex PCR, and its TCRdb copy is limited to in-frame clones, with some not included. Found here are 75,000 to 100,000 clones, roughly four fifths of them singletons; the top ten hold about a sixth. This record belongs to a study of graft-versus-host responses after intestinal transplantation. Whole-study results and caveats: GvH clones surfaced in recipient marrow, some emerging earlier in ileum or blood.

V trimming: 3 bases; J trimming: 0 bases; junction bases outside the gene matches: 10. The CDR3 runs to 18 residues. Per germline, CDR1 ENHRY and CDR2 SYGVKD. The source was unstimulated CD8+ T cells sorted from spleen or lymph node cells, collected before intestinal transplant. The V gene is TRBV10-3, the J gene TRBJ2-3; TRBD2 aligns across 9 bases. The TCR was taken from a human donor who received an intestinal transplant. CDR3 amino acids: CAISEGFLLAGSTDTQYF. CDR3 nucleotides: TGTGCCATCAGTGAAGGGTTTCTGCTAGCGGGGAGCACAGATACGCAGTATTTT.